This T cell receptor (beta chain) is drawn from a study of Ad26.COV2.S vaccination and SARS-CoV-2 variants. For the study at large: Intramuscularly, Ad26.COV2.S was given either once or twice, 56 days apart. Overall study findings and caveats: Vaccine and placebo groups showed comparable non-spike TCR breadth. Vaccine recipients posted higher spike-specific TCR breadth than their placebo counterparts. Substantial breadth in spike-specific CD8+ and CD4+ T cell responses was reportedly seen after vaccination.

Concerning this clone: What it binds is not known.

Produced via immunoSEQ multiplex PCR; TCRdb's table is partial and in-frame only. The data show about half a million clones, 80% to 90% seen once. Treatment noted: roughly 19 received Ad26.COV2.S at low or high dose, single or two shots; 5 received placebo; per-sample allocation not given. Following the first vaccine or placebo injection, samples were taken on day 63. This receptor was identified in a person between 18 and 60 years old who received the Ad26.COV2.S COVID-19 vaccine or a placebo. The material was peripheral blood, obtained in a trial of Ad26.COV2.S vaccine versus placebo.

The CDR3 sequence is CASSELGRAKNIQYF. The CDR3 nucleotides are TGTGCCAGCAGTGAACTAGGACGTGCCAAAAACATTCAGTACTTC. The chain uses TRBV2 and TRBJ2-4, with unresolved D. CDR1 is SNHLY, CDR2 FYNNEI, per germline. CDR3 length: 15 amino acids. V lost 2 bases and J 1 base, leaving 9 bases between the germline ends.